The rows below give T cell receptor beta chains drawn from one sample of a study of technical replicates of blood from a few donors. The method was immunoSEQ multiplex PCR; TCRdb's version includes in-frame clones alone and lacks a portion of them. This table holds around 63,000 clones, 98% found once. Sequences were obtained from T cells isolated from PBMCs. All receptors derive from a human donor in good health. Each CDR3 is given with its conserved first and last residue. D genes are given only for firm matches. Clone size is given for some rows only: seen once, a few or many times, or a class if the clone is expanded.

d_call	v_call	j_call	clone_size	cdr3_aa	cdr3_nt
NA	TRBV12-5	TRBJ2-7	NA	CASGGNYEQYF	TGTGCTAGTGGGGGCAACTACGAGCAGTACTTC
NA	TRBV19	TRBJ2-5	NA	CASSIWAAETQYF	TGTGCCAGTAGTATATGGGCTGCAGAGACCCAGTACTTC
TRBD1	TRBV7-9	TRBJ1-2	NA	CASSLGLGQARRNYGYTF	TGTGCCAGCAGCTTAGGACTAGGACAGGCCCGACGGAACTATGGCTACACCTTC
NA	TRBV9	TRBJ1-1	NA	CASRTGLPFLGAFF	TGTGCCAGCAGAACAGGTCTGCCCTTCCTAGGGGCTTTCTTT
TRBD1	TRBV4-1	TRBJ2-1	NA	CASSPGGHQGYYNEQFF	TGCGCCAGCAGCCCAGGGGGACATCAGGGCTACTACAATGAGCAGTTCTTC
TRBD1	TRBV5-1	TRBJ2-3	NA	CASRRGQGADTQYF	TGCGCCAGTCGACGCGGACAGGGGGCAGATACGCAGTATTTT
TRBD2	TRBV28	TRBJ2-1	NA	CASGTSGRGKNEQFF	TGTGCCAGCGGCACTAGCGGGAGGGGTAAAAATGAGCAGTTCTTC
TRBD1	TRBV6-5	TRBJ2-7	NA	CASIARQGTVYEQYF	TGTGCCAGCATTGCCCGACAGGGGACGGTCTACGAGCAGTACTTC
NA	TRBV7-3	TRBJ2-2	NA	CASSSRGASDTGELFF	TGTGCCAGCAGCTCCCGGGGGGCCAGTGACACCGGGGAGCTGTTTTTT
TRBD2	TRBV4-1	TRBJ2-2	NA	CASSPGLAGVGGELFF	TGCGCCAGCAGCCCAGGACTAGCGGGGGTTGGGGGGGAGCTGTTTTTT
NA	TRBV6-5	TRBJ2-7	once	CASSYTGYEQYF	TGTGCCAGCAGTTATACTGGTTACGAGCAGTACTTC
NA	TRBV5-1	TRBJ1-1	NA	CASSFPDTENTEAFF	TGCGCCAGCAGCTTCCCGGACACCGAGAACACTGAAGCTTTCTTT
TRBD2	TRBV6-4	TRBJ2-2	NA	CASSDLAGPPGELFF	TGTGCCAGCAGTGACCTAGCGGGGCCTCCCGGGGAGCTGTTTTTT
NA	TRBV7-8	TRBJ1-1	NA	CASSYRQTNTEAFF	TGTGCCAGCAGCTACCGACAGACGAACACTGAAGCTTTCTTT
NA	TRBV25-1	TRBJ1-6	NA	CASTTGISPLHF	TGTGCCAGCACCACAGGGATTTCACCCCTCCACTTT
TRBD1	TRBV11-2	TRBJ1-2	NA	CASSSDGQGAGYGYTF	TGTGCCAGCAGCTCAGATGGACAGGGGGCGGGGTATGGCTACACCTTC
NA	TRBV6-5	TRBJ1-1	once	CASSYSRTEVIEAFF	TGTGCCAGCAGTTACTCGAGGACAGAAGTTATAGAAGCTTTCTTT
NA	TRBV20-1	TRBJ2-3	NA	CSATPLNTQYF	TGCAGTGCTACCCCCCTAAATACGCAGTATTTT
NA	TRBV18	TRBJ1-1	NA	CASSPASTGGTEAFF	TGTGCCAGCTCACCCGCCTCGACAGGCGGCACTGAAGCTTTCTTT
NA	TRBV5-6	TRBJ2-7	NA	CASSLVQGNKGEQYF	TGTGCCAGCAGCTTGGTTCAGGGAAATAAGGGCGAGCAGTACTTC
NA	TRBV9	TRBJ2-1	NA	CASSVAREAYNEQFF	TGTGCCAGCAGCGTAGCAAGGGAGGCGTACAATGAGCAGTTCTTC
NA	TRBV5-1	TRBJ1-2	NA	CASSLGQANPHTF	TGCGCCAGCAGCTTGGGACAGGCCAACCCCCACACCTTC
TRBD1	TRBV27	TRBJ2-4	NA	CASSPGTALAKNIQYF	TGTGCCAGCAGTCCCGGGACAGCTCTAGCCAAAAACATTCAGTACTTC
TRBD2	TRBV27	TRBJ2-1	NA	CASSLGTRPYNEQFF	TGTGCCAGCAGTTTAGGGACTAGACCTTACAATGAGCAGTTCTTC